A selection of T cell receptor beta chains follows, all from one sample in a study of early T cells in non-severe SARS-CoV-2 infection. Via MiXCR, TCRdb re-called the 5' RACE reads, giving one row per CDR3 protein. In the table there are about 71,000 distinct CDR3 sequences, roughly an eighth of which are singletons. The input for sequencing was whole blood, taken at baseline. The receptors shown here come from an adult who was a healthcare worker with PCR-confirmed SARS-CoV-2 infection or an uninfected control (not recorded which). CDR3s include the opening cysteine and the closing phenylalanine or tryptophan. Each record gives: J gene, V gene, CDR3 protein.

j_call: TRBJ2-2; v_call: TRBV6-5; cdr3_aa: CASSYRGGFDTGELFF
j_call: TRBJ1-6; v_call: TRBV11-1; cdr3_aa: CASSPNRLNSPLHF
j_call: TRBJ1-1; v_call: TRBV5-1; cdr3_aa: CASNFGGDTEAFF
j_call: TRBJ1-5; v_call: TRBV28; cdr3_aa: CASRYTDRDQPQHF
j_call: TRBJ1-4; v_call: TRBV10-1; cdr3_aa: CASREGRFATNEKLFF
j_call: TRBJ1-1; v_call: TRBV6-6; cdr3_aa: CASSKTGNEVAFF
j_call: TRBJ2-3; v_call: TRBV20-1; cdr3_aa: CSAGKGATDTQYF
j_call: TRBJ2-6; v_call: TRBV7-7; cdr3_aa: CASSSDSGANVLTF
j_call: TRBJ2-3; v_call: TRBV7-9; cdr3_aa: CASSLVYSRGTDTQYF
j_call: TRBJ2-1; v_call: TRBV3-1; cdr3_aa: CASSHRLAGNEQFF
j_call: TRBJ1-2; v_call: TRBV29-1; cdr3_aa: CSAELFRSNYGYTF
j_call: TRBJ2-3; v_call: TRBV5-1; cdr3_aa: CASSLRGVSTDTQYF
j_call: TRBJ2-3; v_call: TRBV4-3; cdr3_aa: CASSQATTTDTQYF
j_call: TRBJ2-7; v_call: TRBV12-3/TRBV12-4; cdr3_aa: CASSQDRGPYEQYF
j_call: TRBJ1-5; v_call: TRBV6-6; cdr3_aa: CASSASGSNQPQHF
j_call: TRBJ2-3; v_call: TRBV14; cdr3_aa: CASSPSGTQYF
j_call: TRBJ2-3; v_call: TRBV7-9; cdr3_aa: CASSFGQLSTDTQYF
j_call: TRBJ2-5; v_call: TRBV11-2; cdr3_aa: CAGSQGARSYQETQYF
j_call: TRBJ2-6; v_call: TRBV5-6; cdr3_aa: CASSFFGDSGANVLTF
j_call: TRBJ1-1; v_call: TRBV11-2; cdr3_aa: CASSFSRNTEAFF